The 21 T cell receptor beta chains listed next were all sequenced from one sample in a study of T cell responses to AZD1222 COVID-19 vaccine. Data came from immunoSEQ multiplex PCR; TCRdb stores just in-frame clones and leaves some out. Of 140,000 to 150,000 clones listed, 93% are singletons. The input for sequencing was peripheral blood, taken on day 0 of AZD1222 vaccination. Receptor source: an adult in good health.

The chain is built from TRBV3-1 (or the pseudogene TRBV3-2) and TRBJ2-1; 11 bases match TRBD2. This CDR3 contains 17 residues. Germline CDR1 LGHDT, CDR2 YNNKEL (reference sequence). Trimming took 0 bases from V and 6 from J; bases not matched to a gene: 7. The CDR3 sequence is CASSQDPDSGGGNEQFF. The CDR3 nucleotides are TGTGCCAGCAGCCAAGATCCGGATAGCGGGGGGGGCAATGAGCAGTTCTTC.

This chain joins TRBV18 and TRBJ2-1; the match to TRBD2 covers 9 bases. Germline-derived CDR1 and CDR2 are KGHSH and LQKENI. The J segment lost 9 bases and the V segment lost 2 bases, leaving 8 bases of the junction unmatched. The CDR3 loop spans 15 amino acids. In DNA form, the CDR3 reads TGTGCCAGCTCACCATTAGCGGGAGACGGTGGTGAGCAGTTCTTC. Its protein product is CASSPLAGDGGEQFF.

The V and J genes are TRBV5-1 and TRBJ2-7; 9 bases are shared with TRBD2. This CDR3 region has 16 residues. From germline, CDR1 is SGHRS and CDR2 YFSETQ. After removal of 2 bases from V and 5 bases from J, the junction contained 11 bases not matched to a gene. The CDR3 DNA sequence: TGCGCCAGCAGCTTCAGGGGCGCGGGAGGGCCCCACGAGCAGTACTTC. It codes for CASSFRGAGGPHEQYF.

This rearrangement joins TRBV10-3 to TRBJ1-3; a possible D gene is TRBD1 (6 bases). V was cut by 0 bases and J by 3 bases, with 9 bases left in between. Germline V lookup: CDR1 ENHRY, CDR2 SYGVKD. CDR3 length: 15 amino acids. DNA for the CDR3: TGTGCCATCAGTGAGTCGGGCAGGGGTGGAAACACCATATATTTT. As protein: CAISESGRGGNTIYF.

The chain joins TRBV3-1 (or the pseudogene TRBV3-2) to TRBJ2-1; TRBD2 agrees at 7 bases. In germline, CDR1 is LGHDT, CDR2 YNNKEL (reference sequence). Trimming took 4 bases from V and 13 from J; bases not matched to a gene: 16. The CDR3 contains 15 residues. The CDR3, as DNA: TGTGCCAGCAGCCCCGCGGGAGATTTTTCGCCGGGACAGTTCTTC. It is translated as CASSPAGDFSPGQFF.

The gene calls are TRBV30 and TRBJ1-1; the D gene is possibly TRBD1 (5 bases). Germline loops: CDR1 GTSNPN, CDR2 SVGIG (reference sequence). The CDR3 is made up of 13 amino acids. V lost 3 bases, J lost 5 bases, and 13 bases lay in between. The CDR3 sequence: CAWSLGGVTEAFF. The CDR3 DNA reads TGTGCCTGGAGCTTAGGAGGGGTGACTGAAGCTTTCTTT.

This clone is a singleton in its sample. The chain has TRBV7-9 and TRBJ2-5; 7 positions agree with TRBD1. The CDR3 extends over 13 amino acids. The junction had 2 bases not matched to a gene; V was cut back by 5 bases and J by 2 bases. Germline CDR1 reads SEHNR; CDR2 reads FQNEAQ (reference sequence). CDR3 coding DNA: TGTGCCAGCAGCAGGGACAGTCAAGAGACCCAGTACTTC. Translation: CASSRDSQETQYF.

The rearrangement joins TRBV2 to TRBJ2-1, with D perhaps matching TRBD1 (5 bases). V was cut by 6 bases and J by 2 bases, with 8 bases left in between. This CDR3 contains 13 residues. Germline assignment: CDR1 SNHLY and CDR2 FYNNEI. CDR3 region: CASRDTPYNEQFF. DNA of the CDR3: TGTGCCAGCAGGGACACCCCCTACAATGAGCAGTTCTTC.

CDR3: CASSLKAGLYNEQFF. The CDR3 region has the DNA TGCGCCAGCAGCTTAAAAGCGGGACTATACAATGAGCAGTTCTTC. This sequence joins TRBV5-1 and TRBJ2-1, with TRBD2 matching 7 bases. V lost 2 bases to trimming and J lost 4 bases; unmatched junction nucleotides: 6. Germline lookup yields CDR1 SGHRS and CDR2 YFSETQ. The CDR3 totals 15 residues.

The V and J genes are TRBV3-1 (or the pseudogene TRBV3-2) and TRBJ2-7; 9 bases agree with TRBD1. Germline loops: CDR1 LGHDT, CDR2 YNNKEL (reference sequence). The junction had 6 bases not matched to a gene; V was cut back by 6 bases and J by 0 bases. The CDR3 runs 15 residues. CDR3 DNA sequence: TGTGCCAGCAGTCAGGGACAGGGTTTCTCCTACGAGCAGTACTTC. It encodes CASSQGQGFSYEQYF.

The gene calls are TRBV7-6 and TRBJ1-2, with D possibly matching TRBD1 (6 bases). V lost 0 bases and J 6 bases, leaving 17 bases between the germline ends. Germline values: CDR1 SGHVS, CDR2 FNYEAQ. The CDR3 sequence is 16 residues long. The CDR3 region is CASSLAGGGGVHGYTF. The DNA for the CDR3 is TGTGCCAGCAGCTTAGCCGGAGGAGGGGGAGTCCATGGCTACACCTTC.

The chain employs TRBV7-9 and TRBJ1-2, with 9 bases aligning to TRBD1. The CDR3 is 14 residues long. V lost 5 bases to trimming and J lost 7 bases; unmatched junction nucleotides: 8. Germline lookup yields CDR1 SEHNR and CDR2 FQNEAQ (reference sequence). The CDR3 nucleotides read TGTGCCAGCAGCCGCCTACAGGGGGCGAGTGGCTACACCTTC. Protein product: CASSRLQGASGYTF. The full variable domain, completed using reference TRBV7-9 and TRBJ1-2, is DTGVSQNPRHKITKRGQNVTFRCDPISEHNRLYWYRQTLGQGPEFLTYFQNEAQLEKSRLLSDRFSAERPKGSFSTLEIQRTEQGDSAMYLCASSRLQGASGYTFGSGTRLTVV.

V gene TRBV4-1 combines with J gene TRBJ2-7; D is perhaps TRBD2 (5 bases). CDR3 length: 13 amino acids. V lost 4 bases, J lost 7 bases, and 14 bases lay in between. Germline-derived CDR1 and CDR2 are MGHRA and YSYEKL. CDR3 amino acids: CASSPLAQEEQYF. CDR3 nucleotides: TGCGCCAGCAGCCCCCTAGCACAAGAAGAGCAGTACTTC.

CDR3 coding DNA: TGTGCCAGCAGGATAGGACAGGGGAGCTCCTACGAGCAGTACTTC. Protein sequence: CASRIGQGSSYEQYF. The V gene is TRBV2, the J gene TRBJ2-7; 9 nucleotides agree with TRBD1. V dropped 6 bases and J dropped 0; count of bases not matched to a gene: 6. This CDR3 has 15 amino acids. CDR1 is SNHLY and CDR2 is FYNNEI in the germline V gene.

The chain is built from TRBV11-2 and TRBJ2-7; 12 positions agree with TRBD2. This CDR3 region has 17 residues. Per germline, CDR1 SGHAT and CDR2 FQNNGV. With V trimmed by 3 bases and J by 0 bases, 6 bases remained unmatched. CDR3 protein: CASSFLTSGGPSYEQYF. CDR3 bases: TGTGCCAGCAGCTTCCTGACTAGCGGGGGTCCCTCCTACGAGCAGTACTTC.

The chain combines TRBV12-5 with TRBJ1-3; D uncertain. In germline, CDR1 is LGHNT, CDR2 FRNRAP. This CDR3 is 14 amino acids long. The V and J ends lost 2 bases and 1 base respectively, with 6 bases between them. CDR3 loop: CASGLMQSGNTIYF. The DNA of the CDR3 is TGTGCTAGTGGTTTGATGCAGTCTGGAAACACCATATATTTT.

The chain joins TRBV6-4 to TRBJ2-7; 10 bases are a match to TRBD1. Per germline, CDR1 MRHNA and CDR2 SNTAGT. The CDR3 spans 14 residues. V was clipped by 3 bases and J by 5 bases; unmatched bases: 4. The CDR3 spells CASSENGQGDEQYF. Written as DNA, the CDR3 is TGTGCCAGCAGTGAGAACGGACAGGGGGACGAGCAGTACTTC.

The V gene is TRBV18, the J gene TRBJ1-1; 7 nucleotides align to TRBD1. The V gene's germline CDR1 is KGHSH and CDR2 LQKENI. V was clipped by 4 bases and J by 4 bases; unmatched bases: 9. This CDR3 has 15 residues. This chain's CDR3 is CASSLMTGSGTEAFF. The CDR3 DNA follows: TGTGCCAGCTCACTAATGACAGGGAGCGGCACTGAAGCTTTCTTT.

This sequence joins TRBV7-9 and TRBJ1-6; D call uncertain. The V end lost 2 bases, the J end lost 6 bases, and 11 bases lay between the germline ends. Germline values: CDR1 SEHNR, CDR2 FQNEAQ (reference sequence). This CDR3 has 15 amino acids. CDR3 residues: CASSLSGEANSPLHF. For the CDR3, the DNA is TGTGCCAGCAGCTTAAGCGGGGAAGCTAATTCACCCCTCCACTTT.

V usage is TRBV7-9 and J usage is TRBJ1-2; maybe TRBD1 (5 bases). The V and J ends lost 0 bases and 2 bases respectively, with 13 bases between them. The CDR3 length is 16 residues. Germline CDR1 is SEHNR and CDR2 is FQNEAQ (reference sequence). The CDR3 DNA is TGTGCCAGCAGCTTAGCGGCTACGTGGGGGAACTATGGCTACACCTTC. Its translation: CASSLAATWGNYGYTF.

This clone was seen only a few times. The CDR3 sequence: CASSPDSSYEQYF. DNA for the CDR3: TGTGCCAGCTCACCGGACAGCTCCTACGAGCAGTACTTC. This chain connects TRBV18 to TRBJ2-7, with D perhaps TRBD1 (6 bases). CDR3 length equals 13 residues. CDR1 and CDR2 from the germline V gene are KGHSH and LQKENI. The V and J ends lost 3 bases and 0 bases respectively, with 6 bases between them.